This T cell receptor beta chain was identified during a study of blood T cell repertoires in COVID-19. Overall study: The United States, Italy and Spain were the sources of the acute and convalescent COVID-19 samples.

Original analysis: Amplifying reference gene primers gave estimates of nucleated cell counts. Sequencing was performed with immunoSEQ multiplex PCR; in TCRdb, only in-frame clones are kept and a portion is missing. D and trimming come from the DNA, and the V and J calls and clone size come from that table. The table includes around 100,000 clones, 80% to 85% detected once. The CDR3 covers 15 residues. Trimming removed 0 bases at V and 3 bases at J, with 11 bases between. The germline CDR1 and CDR2 sequences are SGHVS and FQNEAQ. Sequencing used peripheral blood. V gene TRBV7-8 combines with J gene TRBJ1-2, with unresolved D. This clonotype was sampled from a man between 65 and 85 years old with acute or convalescent COVID-19. The CDR3 here is CASSLAPGRDYGYTF. DNA for the CDR3: TGTGCCAGCAGCTTAGCTCCCGGTCGGGACTATGGCTACACCTTC.